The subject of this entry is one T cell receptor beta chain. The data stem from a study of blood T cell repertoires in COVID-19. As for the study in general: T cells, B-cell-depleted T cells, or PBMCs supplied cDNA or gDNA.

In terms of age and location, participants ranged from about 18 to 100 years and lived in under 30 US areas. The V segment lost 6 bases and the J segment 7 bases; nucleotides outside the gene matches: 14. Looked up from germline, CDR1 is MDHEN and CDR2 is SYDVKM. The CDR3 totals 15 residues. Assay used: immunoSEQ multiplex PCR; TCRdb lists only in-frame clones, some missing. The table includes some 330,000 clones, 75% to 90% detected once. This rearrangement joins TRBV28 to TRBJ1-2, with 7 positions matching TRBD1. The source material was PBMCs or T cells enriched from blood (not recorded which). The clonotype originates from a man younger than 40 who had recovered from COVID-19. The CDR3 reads CASSFPTKGARGYTF. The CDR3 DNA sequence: TGTGCCAGCAGCTTTCCCACGAAGGGGGCGCGTGGCTACACCTTC.